These 8 T cell receptor beta chains were all obtained from the same sample, sequenced in a study of a mutant IDH1 vaccine in newly diagnosed glioma. Profiling relied on immunoSEQ multiplex PCR, and the TCRdb table lists in-frame clones only, not all of them. The sample has around 40,000 clones, approximately 76% seen once. These receptors lack a known antigen. Time point indicated: week 23, last vaccination. Vaccination comprised doses that each held 300 ug of mutant IDH1 20-mer peptide, plus topical imiquimod. Specimen: PBMCs, collected from a glioma patient whose treatment included an IDH1 peptide vaccine. Source of these receptors: a man aged 45-65 years with glioma.

The genes are TRBV7-9 and TRBJ1-2; the D is unclear. This CDR3 comprises 12 residues. Between the trimmed V and J ends, which lost 4 bases and 2 bases, there was a span of 5 bases. CDR1 and CDR2 from the germline V gene are SEHNR and FQNEAQ (reference sequence). The CDR3, as DNA: TGTGCCAGCAGCTCCCCGAACTATGGCTACACCTTC. It specifies CASSSPNYGYTF.

By its share, this clone is medium-sized. V usage is TRBV5-5 and J usage is TRBJ2-7, with D unresolved. Germline values: CDR1 SGHKS, CDR2 YYEKEE (reference sequence). Trimming left V 4 bases short and J 3 bases short, with 5 bases between. The CDR3 runs 11 residues. CDR3 bases: TGTGCCAGCAGCCTGAACTACGAGCAGTACTTC. It is translated as CASSLNYEQYF.

This sequence joins TRBV4-2 and TRBJ2-4; the D gene is possibly TRBD2 (5 bases). This CDR3 comprises 17 residues. The V gene's germline CDR1 is LGHNA and CDR2 YNFKEQ. V shed 0 bases and J shed 4 bases, with 16 bases lying between them. In DNA, the CDR3 is TGTGCCAGCAGCCAAGAGTCTAGCTGGTACCCAAAAAACATTCAGTACTTC. Its translation: CASSQESSWYPKNIQYF.

This clone turned up a few times. The rearrangement joins TRBV27 to TRBJ1-1; a possible D gene is TRBD1 (5 bases). The CDR3 contains 11 residues. The germline gives CDR1 MNHEY, CDR2 SMNVEV (reference sequence). Trimming left V 2 bases short and J 11 bases short, with 9 bases between. CDR3 nucleotide sequence: TGTGCCAGCAGTTTAGGGACCTCCGCTTTCTTT. The encoded protein is CASSLGTSAFF.

V gene TRBV4-1 combines with J gene TRBJ2-2; D remains unclear. V lost 2 bases to trimming and J lost 1 base, with 2 bases between them. The CDR3 is made up of 13 amino acids. The germline CDR1 and CDR2 sequences are MGHRA and YSYEKL. The CDR3 DNA follows: TGCGCCAGCAGCCAACGGAACACCGGGGAGCTGTTTTTT. This codes for CASSQRNTGELFF.

The chain uses TRBV9 and TRBJ1-1; no reliable D call. Trimming removed 0 bases at V and 6 bases at J, with 9 bases between. The CDR3 spans 13 residues. Germline-derived CDR1 and CDR2 are SGDLS and YYNGEE. The CDR3 coding sequence is TGTGCCAGCAGCGTAGGTGGGCAGGCTGAAGCTTTCTTT. The encoded protein is CASSVGGQAEAFF.

The chain has TRBV7-2 and TRBJ1-2, with 7 nucleotides matching TRBD1. The junction had 12 bases not matched to a gene; V was cut back by 4 bases and J by 10 bases. Germline V gene data show CDR1 as SGHTA and CDR2 as FQGNSA. The CDR3 contains 14 residues. In DNA form, the CDR3 reads TGTGCCAGCAGCTCCCCGACAGGGTTTATGGCCTACACCTTC. It translates to CASSSPTGFMAYTF.

The V and J genes are TRBV27 and TRBJ1-5; 7 bases line up with TRBD1. Trimming removed 6 bases from V and 3 bases from J; junction bases left unmatched: 5. Germline V CDR1 and CDR2: MNHEY, SMNVEV (reference sequence). The CDR3 extends over 14 amino acids. DNA of the CDR3: TGTGCCAGCAGGTCAGGGGGGGCCAATCAGCCCCAGCATTTT. Translating it yields CASRSGGANQPQHF.